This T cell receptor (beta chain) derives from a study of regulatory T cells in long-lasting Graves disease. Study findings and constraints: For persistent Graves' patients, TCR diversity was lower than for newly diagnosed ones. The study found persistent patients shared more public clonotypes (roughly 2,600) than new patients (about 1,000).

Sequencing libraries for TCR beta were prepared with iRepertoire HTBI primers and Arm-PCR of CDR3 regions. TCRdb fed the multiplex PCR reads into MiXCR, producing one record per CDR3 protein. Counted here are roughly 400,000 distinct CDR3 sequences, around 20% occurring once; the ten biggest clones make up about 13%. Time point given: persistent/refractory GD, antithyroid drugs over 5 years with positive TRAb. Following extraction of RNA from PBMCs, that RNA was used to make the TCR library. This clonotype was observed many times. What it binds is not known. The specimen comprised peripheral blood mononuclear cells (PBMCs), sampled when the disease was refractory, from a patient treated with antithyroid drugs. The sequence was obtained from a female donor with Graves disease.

Written as DNA, the CDR3 is TGTGCCAGCTTGGGCGGCGGGCATGGCTACACCTTC. Amino acids: CASLGGGHGYTF. This chain uses TRBV12-3 or TRBV12-4 with TRBJ1-2; D remains ambiguous. The CDR3 runs to 12 residues. The V end lost 8 bases, the J end lost 6 bases, and 13 bases lay between the germline ends.